The 8 T cell receptor beta chains listed next were all sequenced from one sample in a study of T cell responses to AZD1222 COVID-19 vaccine. Data came from immunoSEQ multiplex PCR; TCRdb stores just in-frame clones and leaves some out. The sample lists fewer than 120,000 clones, roughly 92% occurring once. The sequenced sample was peripheral blood, obtained 28 days after the second AZD1222 dose. The receptors here all came from an adult who received the AZD1222 COVID-19 vaccine.

The V call is TRBV24-1, the J call TRBJ2-1; maybe TRBD1 (6 bases). Trimming left V 0 bases short and J 0 bases short, with 11 bases between. The CDR3 runs 17 residues. Germline lookup yields CDR1 KGHDR and CDR2 SFDVKD. Here the CDR3 DNA reads TGTGCCACCAGTGATTTGCAAAGGGGGAGCTCCTACAATGAGCAGTTCTTC. The encoded protein is CATSDLQRGSSYNEQFF.

CDR3 coding DNA: TGTGCCAGCGGGGACAGCGGGGTGACCTACGAGCAGTACTTC. It codes for CASGDSGVTYEQYF. This chain links TRBV28 with TRBJ2-7; D may match TRBD1 or TRBD2 (7 bases each). From germline, CDR1 is MDHEN and CDR2 SYDVKM. V lost 8 bases and J lost 2, with 16 bases in between. The CDR3 consists of 14 residues. The variable domain in full, with the rest retrieved from reference TRBV28 and TRBJ2-7, is DVKVTQSSRYLVKRTGEKVFLECVQDMDHENMFWYRQDPGLGLRLIYFSYDVKMKEKGDIPEGYSVSREKKERFSLILESASTNQTSMYLCASGDSGVTYEQYFGPGTRLTVT.

The V call is TRBV7-2, the J call TRBJ1-3; D is unresolved. V lost 4 bases and J 0 bases, leaving 4 bases between the germline ends. Per germline, CDR1 SGHTA and CDR2 FQGNSA. The CDR3 is made up of 13 amino acids. The CDR3, as DNA: TGTGCCAGCAGCTCGTACTCTGGAAACACCATATATTTT. This translates into CASSSYSGNTIYF.

The rearrangement uses TRBV5-1 and TRBJ2-7; 7 bases are shared with TRBD2. CDR3 size: 18 residues. Trimming removed 3 bases from V and 3 bases from J; junction bases left unmatched: 18. Per germline, CDR1 SGHRS and CDR2 YFSETQ. The CDR3 sequence is CASSSGRVTPQTIYEQYF. The DNA for the CDR3 is TGCGCCAGCAGCTCGGGGAGGGTAACACCCCAAACAATCTACGAGCAGTACTTC.

The chain is built from TRBV20-1 and TRBJ2-1; 14 bases are shared with TRBD2. CDR1 DFQATT and CDR2 SNEGSKA come from the germline V gene (reference sequence). CDR3 length equals 16 residues. The trim removed 5 bases at V and 1 base at J, leaving 4 bases unmatched. CDR3 protein: CSARGLAGGSYNEQFF. The CDR3 coding sequence is TGCAGTGCTCGTGGACTAGCGGGGGGATCCTACAATGAGCAGTTCTTC.

The chain recombines TRBV11-3 with TRBJ2-2; D is uncertain. Germline-derived CDR1 and CDR2 are SGHNT and YENEEA. V was trimmed by 5 bases and J by 2 bases, leaving 9 bases between them. The CDR3 sequence is 14 residues long. In DNA, the CDR3 is TGTGCCAGCAGCGCGACTGTAAACACCGGGGAGCTGTTTTTT. Translation: CASSATVNTGELFF.

This chain links TRBV11-2 with TRBJ1-3, with unresolved D. Germline V gene sequence: CDR1 SGHAT, CDR2 FQNNGV. Trimming cost V 2 bases and J 3 bases, with 14 bases left between them. CDR3 length: 16 residues. CDR3 sequence reads: CASSLMRVGNGNTIYF. The CDR3 nucleotides are TGTGCCAGCAGCTTAATGAGGGTTGGTAATGGAAACACCATATATTTT.

This clone was found once. The V call is TRBV30, the J call TRBJ1-4, with a weak D call TRBD1 (5 bases). There are 12 residues in the CDR3. Germline V gene lookup returns CDR1 GTSNPN and CDR2 SVGIG (reference sequence). V shed 3 bases and J shed 5 bases, with 7 bases lying between them. The CDR3 here is CAWSRVNEKLFF. In DNA, the CDR3 is TGTGCCTGGAGCAGGGTGAATGAAAAACTGTTTTTT.